The present TCR beta chain was sequenced within a study of cytomegalovirus exposure and HLA in healthy donors. CDR1 is MNHEY and CDR2 is SMNVEV in the germline V gene (reference sequence). Trimming took 5 bases from V and 6 from J; bases not matched to a gene: 2. The CDR3 length is 13 residues. A multiplex PCR was run with 60 Vbeta primers and 13 Jbeta primers. The data were produced by immunoSEQ multiplex PCR, yet TCRdb's version contains in-frame clones alone and is incomplete. The sample has about 130,000 clones, around 79% seen once. Comment on this clone: No antigen is known for it.

Findings and limits, study-wide: Association of a missense DCLRE1C variant with TCR beta V- and J-gene trimming was reported in a later analysis. Previously analyzed data showed that most TCR beta V segments were productive at a frequency of about 90% or about 30%. Many donors shared some public TCRs, even though most TCR sequences were rare.

The TCR sequence derives from a woman in her thirties or forties in good health and CMV-seropositive. The V and J genes are TRBV27 and TRBJ1-2, with 11 bases lining up with TRBD1. Sequenced material: PBMCs. DNA for the CDR3: TGTGCCAGCAGTCGGGACAGGGGGGATGGCTACACCTTC. This sequence encodes CASSRDRGDGYTF.